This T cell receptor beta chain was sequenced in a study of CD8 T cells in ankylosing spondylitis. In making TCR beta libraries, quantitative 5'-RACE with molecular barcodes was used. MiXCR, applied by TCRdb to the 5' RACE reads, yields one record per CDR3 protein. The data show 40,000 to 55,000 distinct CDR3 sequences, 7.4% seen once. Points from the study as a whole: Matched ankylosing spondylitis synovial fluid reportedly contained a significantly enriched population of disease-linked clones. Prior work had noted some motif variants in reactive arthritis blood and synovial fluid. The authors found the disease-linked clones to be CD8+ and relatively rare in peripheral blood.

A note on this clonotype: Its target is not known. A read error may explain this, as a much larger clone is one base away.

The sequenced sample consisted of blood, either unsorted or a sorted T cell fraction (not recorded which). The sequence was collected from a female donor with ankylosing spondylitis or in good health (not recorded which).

The CDR3 protein is CASSLTQQEAQYF. CDR3 in DNA: TGTGCCAGCAGTTTGACCCAACAAGAGGCCCAGTACTTC. V usage is TRBV12-3 or TRBV12-4 and J usage is TRBJ2-5; no definite D call. This CDR3 is 13 amino acids long.